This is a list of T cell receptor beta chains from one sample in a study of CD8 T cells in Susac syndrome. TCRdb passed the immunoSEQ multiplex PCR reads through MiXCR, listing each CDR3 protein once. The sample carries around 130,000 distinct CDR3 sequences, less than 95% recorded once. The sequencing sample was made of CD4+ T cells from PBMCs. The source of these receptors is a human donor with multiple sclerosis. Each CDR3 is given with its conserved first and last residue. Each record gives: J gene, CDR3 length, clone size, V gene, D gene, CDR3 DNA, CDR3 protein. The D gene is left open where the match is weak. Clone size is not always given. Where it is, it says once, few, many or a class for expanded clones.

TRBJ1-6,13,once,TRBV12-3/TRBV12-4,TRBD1,TGTGCCATCAGGACAGGGGATAATTCACCCCTCCACTTT,CAIRTGDNSPLHF
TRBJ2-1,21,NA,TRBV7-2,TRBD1,TGTGCCAGCAGCTTAGCGAGAACCGGGACAGGGTTTTTTCTGATTAACAATGAGCAGTTCTTC,CASSLARTGTGFFLINNEQFF
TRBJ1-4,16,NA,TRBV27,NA,TGTGCCAGCAGTGCTGTAGGGTGGGACGCCAATGAAAAACTGTTTTTT,CASSAVGWDANEKLFF
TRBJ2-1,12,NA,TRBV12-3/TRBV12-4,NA,TGTGCCAGCAGTTTATATCGGGGTGAGCAGTTCTTC,CASSLYRGEQFF
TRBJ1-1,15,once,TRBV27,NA,TGTGCCAGCAGTTTATCCGCGGGGGTGAACACTGAAGCTTTCTTT,CASSLSAGVNTEAFF
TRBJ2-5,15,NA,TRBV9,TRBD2,TGTGCCAGCAGTGCTCTGGTAGCGGGAGCAAAGACCCAGTACTTC,CASSALVAGAKTQYF
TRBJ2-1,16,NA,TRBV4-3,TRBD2,TGCGCCAGCAGCCAGAGACTAGCGGGGGGTAGAGATGAGCAGTTCTTC,CASSQRLAGGRDEQFF
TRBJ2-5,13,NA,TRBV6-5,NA,TGTGCCAGCAGTTACTCGCGGAAAGAGACCCAGTACTTC,CASSYSRKETQYF
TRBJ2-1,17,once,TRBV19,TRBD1,TGTGCCAGTAGCTCGCTCTCCGGGACAGGGGAGGGCAATGAGCAGTTCTTC,CASSSLSGTGEGNEQFF
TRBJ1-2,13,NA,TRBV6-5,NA,TGTGCCAGCACTACAAGGACAGCGAATGGCTACACCTTC,CASTTRTANGYTF
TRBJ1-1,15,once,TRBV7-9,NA,TGTGCCAGCAGCTCCGGGACAAGCGGGGACACTGAAGCTTTCTTT,CASSSGTSGDTEAFF
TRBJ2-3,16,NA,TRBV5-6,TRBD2,TGTGCCAGCAGCTCGGGACTAGCGGGAGTTCGAGATACGCAGTATTTT,CASSSGLAGVRDTQYF
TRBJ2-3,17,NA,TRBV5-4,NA,TGTGCCAGCAGCTTGGGAGGCCGGGACTCTAGCACAGATACGCAGTATTTT,CASSLGGRDSSTDTQYF
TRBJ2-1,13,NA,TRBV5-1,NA,TGCGCCAGCAGCTTGGACGGTTTCAATGAGCAGTTCTTC,CASSLDGFNEQFF
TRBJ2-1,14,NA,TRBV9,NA,TGTGCCAGCAGCGTAGAGTACGCCAGGGATGAGCAGTTCTTC,CASSVEYARDEQFF
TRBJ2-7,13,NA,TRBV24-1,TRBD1,TGTGCCACTCCGGGACAGGGGGTCTACGAGCAGTACTTC,CATPGQGVYEQYF
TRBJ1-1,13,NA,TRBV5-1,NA,TGCGCCAGCAGGGGATCATTGAACACTGAAGCTTTCTTT,CASRGSLNTEAFF
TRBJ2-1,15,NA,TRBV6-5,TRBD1,TGTGCCAGCACCCCGTCCCGGGACAGGGACAATGAGCAGTTCTTC,CASTPSRDRDNEQFF
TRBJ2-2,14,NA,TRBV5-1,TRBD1,TGCGCCAGCAGCCGCGGACAGGGCAACGGGGAGCTGTTTTTT,CASSRGQGNGELFF
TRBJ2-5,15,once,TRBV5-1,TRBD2,TGCGCCAGCAGCCCTCGGGTAGCGGGAGGAGAGACCCAGTACTTC,CASSPRVAGGETQYF
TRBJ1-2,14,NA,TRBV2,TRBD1,TGTGCCAGCAGTGAGGGACAGGGGATCTATGGCTACACCTTC,CASSEGQGIYGYTF
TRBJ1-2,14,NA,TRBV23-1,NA,TGCGCCAGCAGTCAATCGAAGGGGCACTATGGCTACACCTTC,CASSQSKGHYGYTF
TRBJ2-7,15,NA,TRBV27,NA,TGTGCCAGCACCCCTAGTCTCCTCTCGTCCTACGAGCAGTACTTC,CASTPSLLSSYEQYF
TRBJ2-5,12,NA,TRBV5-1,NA,TGCGCCAGCAGCTTAACTCAAGAGACCCAGTACTTC,CASSLTQETQYF
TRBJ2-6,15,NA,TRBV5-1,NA,TGCGCCAGCAGCCCCGGGACTTCTGGGGCCAACGTCCTGACTTTC,CASSPGTSGANVLTF
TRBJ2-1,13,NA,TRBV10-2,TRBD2,TGCGCCAGCCGGGAGGGGGGTCGAAGTGAGCAGTTCTTC,CASREGGRSEQFF
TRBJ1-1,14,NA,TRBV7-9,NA,TGTGCCAGCAGCTTTTCCCCAGGGGACACTGAAGCTTTCTTT,CASSFSPGDTEAFF
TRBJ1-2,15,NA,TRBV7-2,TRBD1,TGTGCCAGCAGCTTATTGGACAGGGGGCGACGGGGCTACACCTTC,CASSLLDRGRRGYTF
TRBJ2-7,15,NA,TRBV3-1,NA,TGTGCCAGCGGCGATTGGAACCCCCCTCTCTACGAGCAGTACTTC,CASGDWNPPLYEQYF
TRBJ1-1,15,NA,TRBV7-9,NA,TGTGCCAGCAGCTACTCAGCGGGGCGGGACACTGAAGCTTTCTTT,CASSYSAGRDTEAFF
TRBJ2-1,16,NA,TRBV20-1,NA,TGCAGTGCTAGAGTAGCCTACGGAGGGATCTACAATGAGCAGTTCTTC,CSARVAYGGIYNEQFF
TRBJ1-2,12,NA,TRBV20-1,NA,TGCAGTGCCAAACAACCCCTGGATGGCTACACCTTC,CSAKQPLDGYTF
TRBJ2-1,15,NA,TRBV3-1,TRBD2,TGTGCCAGCAGCCCACTAGCGGGGGGGCCCAATGAGCAGTTCTTC,CASSPLAGGPNEQFF
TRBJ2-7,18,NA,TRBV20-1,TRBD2,TGCAGTGCTAGATCCCGAGGTTTAGCGGGGGGAAGCTCCTACGAGCAGTACTTC,CSARSRGLAGGSSYEQYF
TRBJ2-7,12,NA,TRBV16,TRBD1,TGTGCCAGCAGTCCACAGGGGGTCGAGCAGTACTTC,CASSPQGVEQYF
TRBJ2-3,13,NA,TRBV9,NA,TGTGCCAGCAGCACCCCCTACACAGATACGCAGTATTTT,CASSTPYTDTQYF
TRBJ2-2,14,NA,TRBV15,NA,TGTGCCACCAGCAGAGTCCTAGAGGACGGGGAGCTGTTTTTT,CATSRVLEDGELFF
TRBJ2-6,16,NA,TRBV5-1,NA,TGCGCCAGCAGCTTGTCTGGTACCTGGGACGAGAACGTCCTGACTTTC,CASSLSGTWDENVLTF
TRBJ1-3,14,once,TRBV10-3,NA,TGTGCCATCGGCGACATCAGCTCTGGAAACACCATATATTTT,CAIGDISSGNTIYF
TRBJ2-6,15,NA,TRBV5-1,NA,TGCGCCAGCAGCTTGGGACAGGCTGGGGCCAACGTCCTGACTTTC,CASSLGQAGANVLTF
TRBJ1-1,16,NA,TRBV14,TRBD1,TGTGCCAGCAGCCCCCACCGGGACAGGGAGGCCACTGAAGCTTTCTTT,CASSPHRDREATEAFF